This T cell receptor (beta chain) stems from a study of T cell responses to AZD1222 COVID-19 vaccine. Findings of the study overall: Increased Spike-specific TCR breadth and depth were observed after two AZD1222 doses. Samples come after the peak T cell response, not at day 14. Spike regions recognized by vaccine-associated CD4 TCRs spanned the protein, led by 160-218 and 743-854. Clonal diversity may have been underestimated, and the donors were mostly white British, with more females than males.

Regarding this clone: The antigen is undetermined.

TCRdb's copy holds only in-frame clones and misses some; the assay was immunoSEQ multiplex PCR. The sample has more than 250,000 clones, approximately 95% seen once. Germline assignment: CDR1 MNHEY and CDR2 SMNVEV (reference sequence). V shed 2 bases and J shed 1 base, with 9 bases lying between them. The CDR3 is 14 amino acids. The source was peripheral blood, collected on day 0 of AZD1222 vaccination. This TCR was recovered from an adult in good health. The rearrangement uses TRBV27 and TRBJ2-7; D might be TRBD1 or TRBD2, each matching 6 bases. The CDR3 nucleotides are TGTGCCAGCAGTTTAACGGGGGCATCCTACGAGCAGTACTTC. As protein: CASSLTGASYEQYF.